The entry below gives a single T cell receptor (beta chain) sequence along with its context. Its antigen remains unidentified. CD4+ T cells from unexposed donors were obtained before the COVID-19 pandemic (2011-2018). CD4+ T cells were isolated from the cells after about 11 days of culture. Cells permitting, SARS-CoV-2 S/N and four cold-coronavirus spikes were tested on unexposed-donor CD4+ T cells. This specimen belongs to a study of CD4 T cells in relation to SARS-CoV-2 and coronaviruses. Whole-study context: ViraFEST: roughly 10-day antigen culture of PBMCs, then TCR beta CDR3 sequencing. The restricting HLA molecule for shared crossreactive spike epitopes was mapped. Findings and limits, study-wide: This crossreactivity analysis covered spike protein alone, no other viral proteins.

The junction had 9 bases not matched to a gene; V was cut back by 4 bases and J by 3 bases. The CDR3 consists of 16 residues. CDR1 is SGHRS and CDR2 is YFSETQ in the germline V gene. Measured with immunoSEQ multiplex PCR; TCRdb has only the in-frame clones, and not every one. The data hold some 15,000 clones, with more than 75% observed a single time. The chain is built from TRBV5-1 and TRBJ2-1, with 8 bases identical to TRBD1. Sequenced input: CD4+ T cells from PBMCs, cultured in vitro. This TCR was sampled from a human donor in good health. The CDR3, as DNA: TGCGCCAGCAGCATCGACAGGGGTCGTTTCTACAATGAGCAGTTCTTC. Translated, it gives CASSIDRGRFYNEQFF. Based on the CDR3 plus reference TRBV5-1 and TRBJ2-1, the full variable domain is KAGVTQTPRYLIKTRGQQVTLSCSPISGHRSVSWYQQTPGQGLQFLFEYFSETQRNKGNFPGRFSGRQFSNSRSEMNVSTLELGDSALYLCASSIDRGRFYNEQFFGPGTRLTVL.